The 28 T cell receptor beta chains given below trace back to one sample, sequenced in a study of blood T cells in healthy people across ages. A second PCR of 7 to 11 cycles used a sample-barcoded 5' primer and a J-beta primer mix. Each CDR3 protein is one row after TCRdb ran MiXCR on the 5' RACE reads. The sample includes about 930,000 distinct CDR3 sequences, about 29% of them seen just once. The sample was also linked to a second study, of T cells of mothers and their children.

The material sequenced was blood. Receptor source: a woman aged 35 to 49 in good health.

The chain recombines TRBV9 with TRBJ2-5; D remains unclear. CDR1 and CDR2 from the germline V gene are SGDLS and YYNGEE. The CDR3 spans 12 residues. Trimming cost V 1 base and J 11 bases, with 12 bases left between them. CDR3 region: CASSVPPGEQYF. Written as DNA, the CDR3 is TGTGCCAGCAGCGTACCTCCAGGTGAGCAGTACTTC.

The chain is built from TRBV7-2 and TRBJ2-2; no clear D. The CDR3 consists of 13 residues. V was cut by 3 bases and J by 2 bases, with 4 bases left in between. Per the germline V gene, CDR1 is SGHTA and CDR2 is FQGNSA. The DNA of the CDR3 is TGTGCCAGCAGCTTTTTAAACACCGGGGAGCTGTTTTTT. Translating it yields CASSFLNTGELFF.

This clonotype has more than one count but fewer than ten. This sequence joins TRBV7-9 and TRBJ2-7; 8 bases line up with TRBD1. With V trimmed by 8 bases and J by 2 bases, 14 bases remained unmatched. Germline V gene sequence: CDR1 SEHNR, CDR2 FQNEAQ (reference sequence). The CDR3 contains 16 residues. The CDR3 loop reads CASLPFVGTGTYEQYF. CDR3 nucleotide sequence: TGTGCCAGCCTCCCTTTCGTGGGGACAGGAACCTACGAGCAGTACTTC.

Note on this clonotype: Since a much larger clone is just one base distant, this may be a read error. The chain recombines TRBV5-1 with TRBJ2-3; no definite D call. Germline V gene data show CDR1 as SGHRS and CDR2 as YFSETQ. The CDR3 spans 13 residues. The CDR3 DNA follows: TGCGCCAGCAGGGCCTCGAACACAGATACGCGGTATTTT. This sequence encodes CASRASNTDTRYF. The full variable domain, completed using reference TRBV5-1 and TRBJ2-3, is KAGVTQTPRYLIKTRGQQVTLSCSPISGHRSVSWYQQTPGQGLQFLFEYFSETQRNKGNFPGRFSGRQFSNSRSEMNVSTLELGDSALYLCASRASNTDTRYFGPGTRLTVL.

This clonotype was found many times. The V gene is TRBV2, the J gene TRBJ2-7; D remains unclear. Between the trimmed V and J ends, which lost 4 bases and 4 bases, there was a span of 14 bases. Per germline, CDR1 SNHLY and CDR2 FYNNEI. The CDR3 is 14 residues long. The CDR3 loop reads CASSVEAGNYEQYF. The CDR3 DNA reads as TGTGCCAGCAGTGTTGAGGCCGGAAATTACGAGCAGTACTTC. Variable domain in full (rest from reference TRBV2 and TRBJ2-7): EPEVTQTPSHQVTQMGQEVILRCVPISNHLYFYWYRQILGQKVEFLVSFYNNEISEKSEIFDDQFSVERPDGSNFTLKIRSTKLEDSAMYFCASSVEAGNYEQYFGPGTRLTVT.

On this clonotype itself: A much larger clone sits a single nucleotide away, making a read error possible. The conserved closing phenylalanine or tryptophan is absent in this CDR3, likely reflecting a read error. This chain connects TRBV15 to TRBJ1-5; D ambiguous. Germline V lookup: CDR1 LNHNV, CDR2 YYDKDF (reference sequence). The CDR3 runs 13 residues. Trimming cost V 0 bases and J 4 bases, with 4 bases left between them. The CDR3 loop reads CATSRDFNQPQHV. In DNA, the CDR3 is TGTGCCACCAGCAGAGATTTTAATCAGCCCCAGCATGTT.

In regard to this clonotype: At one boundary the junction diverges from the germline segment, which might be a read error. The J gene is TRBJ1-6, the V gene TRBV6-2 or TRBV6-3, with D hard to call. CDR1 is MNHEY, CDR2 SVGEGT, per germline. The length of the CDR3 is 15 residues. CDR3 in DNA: TGTGCCAGCAGTTCACCCTCCTACAGCGATTCACCCCTCCACTTC. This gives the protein CASSSPSYSDSPLHF.

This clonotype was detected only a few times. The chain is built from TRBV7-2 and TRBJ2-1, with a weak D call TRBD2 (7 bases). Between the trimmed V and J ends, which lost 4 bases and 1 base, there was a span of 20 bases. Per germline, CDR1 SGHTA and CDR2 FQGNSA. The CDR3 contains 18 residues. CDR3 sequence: CASSSAGAGAISYNEQFF. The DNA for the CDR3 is TGTGCCAGCAGCTCCGCCGGGGCGGGGGCCATATCCTACAATGAGCAGTTCTTC.

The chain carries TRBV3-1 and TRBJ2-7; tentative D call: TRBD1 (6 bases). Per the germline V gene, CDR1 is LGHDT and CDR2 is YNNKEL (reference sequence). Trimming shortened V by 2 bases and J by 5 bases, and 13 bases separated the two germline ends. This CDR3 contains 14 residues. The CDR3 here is CASSQNRDLNEQYF. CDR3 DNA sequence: TGTGCCAGCAGCCAAAACAGGGACCTAAACGAGCAGTACTTC.

In DNA, the CDR3 is TGTGCCAGCAGCTTGGGTGGCAGGGCGCGCTCTGGGGCCAACGTCCTGACTTTC. Translated: CASSLGGRARSGANVLTF. V is TRBV6-2 or TRBV6-3 and J is TRBJ2-6; the D gene is possibly TRBD1 (5 bases). The V gene's germline CDR1 is MNHEY and CDR2 SVGEGT. Trimming took off 6 bases at V and 0 bases at J, with 18 bases between the two ends. The CDR3 sequence is 18 residues long.

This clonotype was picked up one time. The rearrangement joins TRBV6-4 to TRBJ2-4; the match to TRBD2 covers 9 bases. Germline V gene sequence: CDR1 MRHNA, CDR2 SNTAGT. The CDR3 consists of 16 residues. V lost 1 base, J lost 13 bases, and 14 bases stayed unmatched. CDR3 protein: CASSDLASSGANEQYF. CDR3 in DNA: TGTGCCAGCAGTGACTTGGCGTCTAGCGGGGCCAATGAGCAGTACTTC.

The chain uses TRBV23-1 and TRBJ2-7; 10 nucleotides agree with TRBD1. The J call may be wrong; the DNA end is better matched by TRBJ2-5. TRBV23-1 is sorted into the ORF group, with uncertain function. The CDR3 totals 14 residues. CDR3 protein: CASSRQGAKETQYF. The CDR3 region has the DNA TGCGCCAGCAGCCGACAGGGGGCAAAAGAGACCCAGTACTTC.

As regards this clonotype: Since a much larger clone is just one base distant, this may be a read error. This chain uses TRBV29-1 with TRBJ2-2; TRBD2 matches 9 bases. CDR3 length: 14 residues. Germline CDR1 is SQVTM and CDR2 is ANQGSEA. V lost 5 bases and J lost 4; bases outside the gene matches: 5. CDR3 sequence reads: CSVRRAGGTGELFF. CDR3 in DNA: TGCAGCGTTCGACGAGCGGGGGGCACCGGGGAGCTGTTTTTT.

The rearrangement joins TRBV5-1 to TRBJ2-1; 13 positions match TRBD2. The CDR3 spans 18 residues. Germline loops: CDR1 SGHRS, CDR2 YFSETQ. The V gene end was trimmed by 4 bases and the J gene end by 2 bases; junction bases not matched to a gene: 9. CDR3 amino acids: CASSPEGGTSGTYNEQFF. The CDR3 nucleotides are TGCGCCAGCAGCCCCGAAGGGGGGACTAGCGGGACCTACAATGAGCAGTTCTTC. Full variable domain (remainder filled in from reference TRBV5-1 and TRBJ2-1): KAGVTQTPRYLIKTRGQQVTLSCSPISGHRSVSWYQQTPGQGLQFLFEYFSETQRNKGNFPGRFSGRQFSNSRSEMNVSTLELGDSALYLCASSPEGGTSGTYNEQFFGPGTRLTVL.

This chain's CDR3 is CAISESRGRSNQPQHF. CDR3 sequence (DNA): TGTGCCATCAGTGAGTCCCGGGGACGGAGCAATCAGCCCCAGCATTTT. The chain has TRBV10-3 and TRBJ1-5, with TRBD1 as a possible D gene (5 bases). Deletions cut 0 bases from V and 1 base from J, with 10 bases between. CDR1 ENHRY and CDR2 SYGVKD come from the germline V gene. The CDR3 is 16 amino acids.

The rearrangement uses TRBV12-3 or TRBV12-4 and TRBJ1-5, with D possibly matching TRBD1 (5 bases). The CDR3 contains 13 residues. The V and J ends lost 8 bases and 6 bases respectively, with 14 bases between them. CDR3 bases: TGTGCCAGCTGCCAGGGAGGGAGTCAGCCCCAGCATTTT. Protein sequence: CASCQGGSQPQHF.

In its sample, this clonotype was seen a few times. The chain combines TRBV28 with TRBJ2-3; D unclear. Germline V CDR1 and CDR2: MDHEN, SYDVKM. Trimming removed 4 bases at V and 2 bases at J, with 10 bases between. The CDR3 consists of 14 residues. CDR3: CASSSFTITDTQYF. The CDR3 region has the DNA TGTGCCAGCAGTTCGTTCACTATCACAGATACGCAGTATTTT. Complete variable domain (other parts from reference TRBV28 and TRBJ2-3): DVKVTQSSRYLVKRTGEKVFLECVQDMDHENMFWYRQDPGLGLRLIYFSYDVKMKEKGDIPEGYSVSREKKERFSLILESASTNQTSMYLCASSSFTITDTQYFGPGTRLTVL.

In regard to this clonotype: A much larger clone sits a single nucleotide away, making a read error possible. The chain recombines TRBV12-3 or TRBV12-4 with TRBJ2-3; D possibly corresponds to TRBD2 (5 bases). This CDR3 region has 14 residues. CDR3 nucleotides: TGTGCCAGCAGATCCAGAGGGAGCACAGATGCGCAGTATTTT. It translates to CASRSRGSTDAQYF.

The chain's CDR3 is CASISRRQENTEAFF. CDR3 nucleotides: TGTGCCAGCATCTCAAGAAGGCAGGAGAACACTGAAGCTTTCTTT. This sequence joins TRBV6-5 and TRBJ1-1; no reliable D call. Trimming pared 7 bases from V and 1 base from J, leaving 16 bases between. Germline loops: CDR1 MNHEY, CDR2 SVGAGI. This CDR3 has 15 residues.

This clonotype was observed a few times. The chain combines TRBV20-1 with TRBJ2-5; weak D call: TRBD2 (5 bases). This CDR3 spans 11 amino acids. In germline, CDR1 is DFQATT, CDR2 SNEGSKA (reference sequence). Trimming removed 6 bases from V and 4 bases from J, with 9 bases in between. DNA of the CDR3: TGCAGTGCGCCCCGGGGAGAGACCCAGTACTTC. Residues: CSAPRGETQYF.

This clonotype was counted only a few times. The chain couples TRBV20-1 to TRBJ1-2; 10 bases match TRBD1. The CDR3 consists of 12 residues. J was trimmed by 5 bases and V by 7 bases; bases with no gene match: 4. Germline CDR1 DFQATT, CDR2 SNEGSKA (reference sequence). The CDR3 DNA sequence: TGCAGTGAAGGACAGGGGGAATATGGCTACACCTTC. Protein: CSEGQGEYGYTF.

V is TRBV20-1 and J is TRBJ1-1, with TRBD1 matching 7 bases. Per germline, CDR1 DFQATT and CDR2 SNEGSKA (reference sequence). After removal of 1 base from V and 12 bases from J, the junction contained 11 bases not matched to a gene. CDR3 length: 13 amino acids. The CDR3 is CSARVSQSGGSFF. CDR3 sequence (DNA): TGCAGTGCTAGAGTAAGCCAATCAGGGGGGTCTTTCTTT.

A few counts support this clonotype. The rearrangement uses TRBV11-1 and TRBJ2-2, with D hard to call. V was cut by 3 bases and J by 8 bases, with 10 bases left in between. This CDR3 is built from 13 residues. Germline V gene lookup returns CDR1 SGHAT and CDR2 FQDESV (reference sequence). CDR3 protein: CASSFDRSGELFF. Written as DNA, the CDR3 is TGTGCCAGCAGCTTTGACCGGAGTGGGGAGCTGTTTTTT. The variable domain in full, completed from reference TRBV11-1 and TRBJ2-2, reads EAEVAQSPRYKITEKSQAVAFWCDPISGHATLYWYRQILGQGPELLVQFQDESVVDDSQLPKDRFSAERLKGVDSTLKIQPAELGDSAMYLCASSFDRSGELFFGEGSRLTVL.

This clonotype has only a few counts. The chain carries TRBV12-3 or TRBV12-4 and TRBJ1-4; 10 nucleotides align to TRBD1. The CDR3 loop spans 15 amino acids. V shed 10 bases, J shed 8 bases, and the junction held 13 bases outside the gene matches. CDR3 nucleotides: TGTGCCACTTGCCAGTCCGGGACAGGGGACGAAAAACTGTTTTTT. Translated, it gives CATCQSGTGDEKLFF.

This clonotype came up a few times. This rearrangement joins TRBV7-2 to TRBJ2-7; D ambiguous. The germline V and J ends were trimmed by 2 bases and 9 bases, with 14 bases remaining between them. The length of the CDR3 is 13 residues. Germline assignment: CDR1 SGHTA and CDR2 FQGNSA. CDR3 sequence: CASSLQGPTGQYF. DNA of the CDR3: TGTGCCAGCAGCTTACAAGGGCCAACCGGGCAGTACTTC.

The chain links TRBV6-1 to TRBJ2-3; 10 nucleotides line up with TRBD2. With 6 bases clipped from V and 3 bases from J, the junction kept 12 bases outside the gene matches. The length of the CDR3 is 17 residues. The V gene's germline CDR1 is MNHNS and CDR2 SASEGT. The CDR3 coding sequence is TGTGCCAGCAGAGTCCAACCTTGGACTAGCGGAACAGATACGCAGTATTTT. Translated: CASRVQPWTSGTDTQYF.

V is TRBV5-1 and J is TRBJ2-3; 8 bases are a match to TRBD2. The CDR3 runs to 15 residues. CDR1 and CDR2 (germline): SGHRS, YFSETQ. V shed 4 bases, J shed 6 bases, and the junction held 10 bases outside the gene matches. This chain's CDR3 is CASSKDSGGRDTQYF. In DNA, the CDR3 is TGCGCCAGCAGCAAGGACTCGGGCGGGAGGGATACGCAGTATTTT.

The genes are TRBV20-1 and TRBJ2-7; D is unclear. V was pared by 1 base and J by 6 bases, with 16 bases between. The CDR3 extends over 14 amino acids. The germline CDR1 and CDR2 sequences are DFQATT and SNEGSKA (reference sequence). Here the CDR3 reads CSARATIPRSEQYF. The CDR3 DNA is TGCAGTGCTAGAGCGACGATACCTCGCTCCGAGCAGTACTTC.